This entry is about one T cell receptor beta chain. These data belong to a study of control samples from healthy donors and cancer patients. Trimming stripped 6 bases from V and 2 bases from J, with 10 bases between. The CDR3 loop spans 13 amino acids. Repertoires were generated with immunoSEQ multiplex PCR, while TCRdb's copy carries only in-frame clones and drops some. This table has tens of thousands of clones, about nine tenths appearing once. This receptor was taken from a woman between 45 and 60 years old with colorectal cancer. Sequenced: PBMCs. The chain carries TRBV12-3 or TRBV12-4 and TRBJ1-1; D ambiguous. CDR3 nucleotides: TGTGCCAGCAGCCTCGACCCAAACACTGAAGCTTTCTTT. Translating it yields CASSLDPNTEAFF.